This TCR beta chain was identified in a study of beta chain features in type 1 diabetes. Points from the study as a whole: Shorter TCRB CDR3s, moderately but significantly so, marked every one of the four CD4+ subsets in Type 1 diabetes patients. Researchers caution that PCR might favor shorter templates, equally among patients and controls. Compared with healthy donors, patients appeared to share more similar naive, central memory and regulatory TCRB repertoires.

CD4+ cells of the naive, central memory, regulatory and stem cell-like memory types were sorted via CD45RO/CCR7/CD25/CD127/CD95/CD27. The investigators reverse transcribed all of the isolated RNA, so they sequenced expressed TCRB transcripts. Assay used: immunoSEQ multiplex PCR; TCRdb lists only in-frame clones, some missing. The sample includes some 120,000 clones, around 16% seen only once; the top ten take about 2.4%. Turning to this clone: Its matching antigen is unknown.

Sequencing was done on a sample of central memory CD4+ T cells from blood. The receptor was derived from a man aged 18 to 29 with type 1 diabetes.

The CDR3 region has the DNA TGTGCCAGCAGTTTATTCGGGACAGATCACTATGGCTACACCTTC. Translated, it gives CASSLFGTDHYGYTF. V usage is TRBV27 and J usage is TRBJ1-2, with 7 bases identical to TRBD1. With V trimmed by 1 base and J by 3 bases, 5 bases remained unmatched. Germline V gene sequence: CDR1 MNHEY, CDR2 SMNVEV (reference sequence). The CDR3 has 15 residues.